Given below is one T cell receptor beta chain in context. Germline V gene sequence: CDR1 LGHNA, CDR2 YNFKEQ. Deletions cut 0 bases from V and 5 bases from J, with 13 bases between. The CDR3 has 15 amino acids. This entry is derived from a study of T-cell memory formation after mild COVID-19. From the 5' RACE reads, TCRdb called clonotypes with MiXCR, one entry per CDR3 protein. The data contain approximately 250,000 distinct CDR3 sequences, roughly 17% of them seen just once; the ten biggest clones take up 20% to 25%. Sequencing used PBMCs or a T cell subset sorted from them (not recorded which). The V gene is TRBV4-2, the J gene TRBJ2-5, with D tentatively TRBD1 (5 bases). The sequence was obtained from a man younger than 30 who had mild COVID-19 (a few samples of this study predate the infection). Cell type and time point are not known. The CDR3: CASSQEGAGGETQYF. The DNA of the CDR3 is TGTGCCAGCAGCCAAGAAGGGGCAGGTGGGGAGACCCAGTACTTC.